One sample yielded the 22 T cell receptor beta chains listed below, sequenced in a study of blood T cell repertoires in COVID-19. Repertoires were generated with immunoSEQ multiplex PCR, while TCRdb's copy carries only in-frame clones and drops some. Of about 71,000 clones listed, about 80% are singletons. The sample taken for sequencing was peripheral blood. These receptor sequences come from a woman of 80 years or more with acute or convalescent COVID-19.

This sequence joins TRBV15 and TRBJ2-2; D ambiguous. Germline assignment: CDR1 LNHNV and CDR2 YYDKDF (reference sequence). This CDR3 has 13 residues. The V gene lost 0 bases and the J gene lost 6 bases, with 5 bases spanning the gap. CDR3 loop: CATSRDGAGELFF. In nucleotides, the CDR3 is TGTGCCACCAGCAGAGATGGAGCCGGGGAGCTGTTTTTT.

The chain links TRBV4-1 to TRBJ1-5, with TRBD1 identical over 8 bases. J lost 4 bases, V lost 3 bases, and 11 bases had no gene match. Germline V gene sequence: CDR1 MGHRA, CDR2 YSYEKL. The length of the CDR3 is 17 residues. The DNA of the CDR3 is TGCGCCAGCAGCCAGGACAGGGCGGGGGTGTTTAATCAGCCCCAGCATTTT. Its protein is CASSQDRAGVFNQPQHF.

The CDR3 protein is CASSVQDRVTDTQYF. In nucleotides, the CDR3 is TGTGCCAGCAGCGTCCAGGACAGGGTCACAGATACGCAGTATTTT. The V gene is TRBV9, the J gene TRBJ2-3; TRBD1 agrees at 8 bases. With 2 bases clipped from V and 2 bases from J, the junction kept 4 bases outside the gene matches. There are 15 residues in the CDR3. Germline values: CDR1 SGDLS, CDR2 YYNGEE.

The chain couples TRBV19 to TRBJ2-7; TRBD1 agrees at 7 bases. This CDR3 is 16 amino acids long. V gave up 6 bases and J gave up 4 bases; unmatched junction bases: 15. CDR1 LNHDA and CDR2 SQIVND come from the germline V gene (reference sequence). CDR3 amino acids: CASSEKRGLRHYEQYF. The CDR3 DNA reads TGTGCCAGTAGCGAAAAAAGGGGGCTTAGACATTACGAGCAGTACTTC.

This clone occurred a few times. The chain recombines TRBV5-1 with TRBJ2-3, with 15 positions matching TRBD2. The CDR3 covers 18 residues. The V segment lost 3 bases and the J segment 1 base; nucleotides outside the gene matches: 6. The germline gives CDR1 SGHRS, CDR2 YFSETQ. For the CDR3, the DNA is TGCGCCAGCAGCTCCGGACTAGCGGGAGGGCCGGGCACAGATACGCAGTATTTT. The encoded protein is CASSSGLAGGPGTDTQYF.

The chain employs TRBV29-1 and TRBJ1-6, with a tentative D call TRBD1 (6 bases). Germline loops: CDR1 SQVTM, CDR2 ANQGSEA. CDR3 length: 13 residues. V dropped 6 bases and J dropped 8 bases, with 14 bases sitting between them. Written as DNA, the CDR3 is TGCAGCGTGGGCGAGGGGGGAGATTCACCCCTCCACTTT. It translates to CSVGEGGDSPLHF. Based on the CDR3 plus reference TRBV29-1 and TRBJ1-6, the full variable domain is SAVISQKPSRDICQRGTSLTIQCQVDSQVTMMFWYRQQPGQSLTLIATANQGSEATYESGFVIDKFPISRPNLTFSTLTVSNMSPEDSSIYLCSVGEGGDSPLHFGNGTRLTVT.

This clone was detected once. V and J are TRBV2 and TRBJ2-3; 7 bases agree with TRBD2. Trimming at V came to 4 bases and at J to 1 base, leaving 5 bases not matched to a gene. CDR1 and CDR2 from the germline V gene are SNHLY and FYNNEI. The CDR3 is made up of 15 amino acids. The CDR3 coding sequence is TGTGCCAGCAGTGCACGCGGGAGAGGCACAGATACGCAGTATTTT. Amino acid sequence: CASSARGRGTDTQYF.

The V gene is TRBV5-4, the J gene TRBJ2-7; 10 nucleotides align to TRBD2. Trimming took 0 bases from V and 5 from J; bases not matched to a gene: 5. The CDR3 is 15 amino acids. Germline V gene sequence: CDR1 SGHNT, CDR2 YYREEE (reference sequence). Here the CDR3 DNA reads TGTGCCAGCAGCTTGGGTAGCGGGAGGACAGACGAGCAGTACTTC. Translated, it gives CASSLGSGRTDEQYF.

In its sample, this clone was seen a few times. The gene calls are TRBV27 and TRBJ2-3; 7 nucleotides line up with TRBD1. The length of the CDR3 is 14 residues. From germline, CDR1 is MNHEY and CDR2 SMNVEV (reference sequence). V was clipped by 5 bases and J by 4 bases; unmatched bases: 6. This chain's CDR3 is CASSPSTGSDTQYF. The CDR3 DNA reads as TGTGCCAGCAGTCCTTCGACAGGGTCAGATACGCAGTATTTT.

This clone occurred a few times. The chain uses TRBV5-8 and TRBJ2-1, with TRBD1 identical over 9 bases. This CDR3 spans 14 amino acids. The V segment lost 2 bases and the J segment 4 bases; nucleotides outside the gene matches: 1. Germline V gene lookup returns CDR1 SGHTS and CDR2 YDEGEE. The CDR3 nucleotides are TGTGCCAGCAGCTTAGGGACAGGGTACAATGAGCAGTTCTTC. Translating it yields CASSLGTGYNEQFF.

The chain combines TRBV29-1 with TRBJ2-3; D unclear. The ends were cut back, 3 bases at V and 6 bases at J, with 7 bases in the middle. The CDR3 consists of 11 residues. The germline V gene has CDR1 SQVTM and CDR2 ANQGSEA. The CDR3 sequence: CSVDSLDTQYF. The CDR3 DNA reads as TGCAGCGTTGATTCATTGGATACGCAGTATTTT.

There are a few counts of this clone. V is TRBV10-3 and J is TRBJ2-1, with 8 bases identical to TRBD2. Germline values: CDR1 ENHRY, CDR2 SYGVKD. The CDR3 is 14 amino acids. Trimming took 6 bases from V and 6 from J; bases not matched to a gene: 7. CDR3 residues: CAISPGTSRNEQFF. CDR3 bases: TGTGCCATCAGCCCCGGGACTAGTCGCAATGAGCAGTTCTTC.

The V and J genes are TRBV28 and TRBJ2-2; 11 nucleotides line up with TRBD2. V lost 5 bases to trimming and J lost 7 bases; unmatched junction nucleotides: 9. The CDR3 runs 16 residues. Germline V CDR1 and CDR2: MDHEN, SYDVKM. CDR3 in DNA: TGTGCCAGCAGTGTACTAGCGGGAGTCGGCGTCGGGGAGCTGTTTTTT. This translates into CASSVLAGVGVGELFF.

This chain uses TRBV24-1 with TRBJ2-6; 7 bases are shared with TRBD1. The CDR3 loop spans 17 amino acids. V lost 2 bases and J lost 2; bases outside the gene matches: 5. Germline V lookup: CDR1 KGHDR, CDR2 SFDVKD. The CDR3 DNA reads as TGTGCCACCAGTGATTCGGCCAGGGGGACTGGGGCCAACGTCCTGACTTTC. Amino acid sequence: CATSDSARGTGANVLTF.

The CDR3 bases are TGTGCCAGCAGTTTAAGGGGAATAGGCTATGGCTACACCTTC. This codes for CASSLRGIGYGYTF. The chain links TRBV28 to TRBJ1-2, with a tentative D call TRBD1 (5 bases). The germline gives CDR1 MDHEN, CDR2 SYDVKM. The CDR3 extends over 14 amino acids. The V gene lost 2 bases and the J gene lost 4 bases, with 11 bases spanning the gap.

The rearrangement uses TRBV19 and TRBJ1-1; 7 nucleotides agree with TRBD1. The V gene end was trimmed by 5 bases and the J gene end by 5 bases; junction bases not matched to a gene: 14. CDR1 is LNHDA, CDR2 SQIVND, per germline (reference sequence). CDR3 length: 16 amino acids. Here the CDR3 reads CASSSKGQAMRTEAFF. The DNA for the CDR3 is TGTGCCAGTAGTTCAAAAGGACAGGCAATGAGGACTGAAGCTTTCTTT.

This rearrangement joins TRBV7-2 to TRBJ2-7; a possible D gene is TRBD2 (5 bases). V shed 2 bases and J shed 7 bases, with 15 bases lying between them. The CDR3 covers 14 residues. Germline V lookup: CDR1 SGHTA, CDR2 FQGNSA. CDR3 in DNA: TGTGCCAGCAGCTTATATCGGGGAGATAGAGAGCAGTACTTC. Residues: CASSLYRGDREQYF.

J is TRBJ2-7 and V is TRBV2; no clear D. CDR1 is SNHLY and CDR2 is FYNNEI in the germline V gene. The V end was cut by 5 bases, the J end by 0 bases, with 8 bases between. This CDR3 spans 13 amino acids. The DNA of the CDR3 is TGTGCCAGCAGTAGCAGGTTCTCCTACGAGCAGTACTTC. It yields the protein CASSSRFSYEQYF.

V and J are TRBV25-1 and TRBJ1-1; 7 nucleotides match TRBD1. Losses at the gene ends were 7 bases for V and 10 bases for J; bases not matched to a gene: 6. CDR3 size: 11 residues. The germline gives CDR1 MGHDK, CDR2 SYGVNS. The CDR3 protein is CASTGGGGAFF. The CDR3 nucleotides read TGTGCCAGCACGGGAGGGGGCGGAGCTTTCTTT.

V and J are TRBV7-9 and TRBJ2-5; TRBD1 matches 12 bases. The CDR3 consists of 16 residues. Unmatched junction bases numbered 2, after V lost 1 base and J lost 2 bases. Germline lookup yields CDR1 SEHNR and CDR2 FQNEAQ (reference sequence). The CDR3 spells CASSLGDRGLQETQYF. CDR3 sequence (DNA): TGTGCCAGCAGCTTAGGGGACAGGGGGCTACAAGAGACCCAGTACTTC.

The CDR3, as DNA: TGTGCCAGCAGCTTAGAACAGGGCCCATACAATGAGCAGTTCTTC. Protein sequence: CASSLEQGPYNEQFF. The rearrangement uses TRBV7-2 and TRBJ2-1, with D perhaps TRBD1 (6 bases). From germline, CDR1 is SGHTA and CDR2 FQGNSA. This CDR3 contains 15 residues. V was pared by 1 base and J by 4 bases, with 11 bases between.

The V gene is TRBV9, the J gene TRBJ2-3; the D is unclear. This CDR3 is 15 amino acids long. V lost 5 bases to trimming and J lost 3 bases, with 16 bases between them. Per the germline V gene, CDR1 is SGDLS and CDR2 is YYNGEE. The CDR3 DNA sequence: TGTGCCAGCAGTTTTACTACTATCCGGACAGATACGCAGTATTTT. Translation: CASSFTTIRTDTQYF.